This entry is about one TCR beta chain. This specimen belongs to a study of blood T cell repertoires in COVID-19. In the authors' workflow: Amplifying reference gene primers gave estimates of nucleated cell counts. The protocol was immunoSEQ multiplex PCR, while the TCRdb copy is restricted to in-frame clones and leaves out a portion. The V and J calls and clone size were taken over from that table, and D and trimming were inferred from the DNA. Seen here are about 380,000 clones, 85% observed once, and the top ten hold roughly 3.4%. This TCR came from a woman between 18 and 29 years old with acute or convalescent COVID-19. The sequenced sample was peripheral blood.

CDR3 sequence: CASSPGVLEETQYF. CDR3 bases: TGTGCCAGTAGTCCAGGGGTTCTAGAAGAGACCCAGTACTTC. The chain combines TRBV19 with TRBJ2-5; D is possibly TRBD1 (6 bases). Trimming cost V 5 bases and J 3 bases, with 13 bases left between them. Germline V lookup: CDR1 LNHDA, CDR2 SQIVND (reference sequence). This CDR3 region has 14 residues.